Shown below are 31 T cell receptor beta chains from a single sample sequenced in a study of vaccination and CD4 T cells after COVID-19 (dated by TCRdb to between 2021 and 2022). Their antigens are not known. This specimen's treatment or condition label, interpreted: approximately 11-day PBMC culture with coronavirus spike peptide pools or control peptides (ViraFEST assay). The library was obtained by PCR. Sequencing was performed on an Illumina iSeq 100. At the Johns Hopkins FTIC core, DNA from the cultured CD4+ T cells underwent TCR sequencing with the Oncomine TCR Beta short-read assay. TCRdb handled the public reads itself, with Q25 trimming in fastp and clone calling in MiXCR, and kept productive beta chains. CDR3 protein duplicates are merged, each entry listing the most common genes and DNA. In all, the sample holds around 17,000 distinct CDR3 sequences, and approximately 48% of those were seen once. 4.5% to 6% of the sample comes from the top ten.

The input for sequencing was CD4+ T cells from blood, cultured in vitro, taken before SARS-CoV-2 vaccination. These receptors were taken from a human donor who had recovered from COVID-19.

For the CDR3, the DNA is TGTGCCAGCAGCCCTTCCGGACGGCTGAACACTGAAGCTTTCTTT. This encodes CASSPSGRLNTEAFF. The J gene is TRBJ1-1, the V gene TRBV28; D is undetermined. The germline V gene has CDR1 MDHEN and CDR2 SYDVKM. There are 15 residues in the CDR3. The V and J ends lost 6 bases and 0 bases respectively, with 14 bases between them.

The CDR3 reads CAISRLGAGGAEAFF. CDR3 sequence (DNA): TGTGCCATCAGTAGATTAGGGGCAGGAGGCGCTGAAGCTTTCTTT. V and J are TRBV10-3 and TRBJ1-1, with a possible D match to TRBD1 (5 bases). The germline V gene encodes CDR1 ENHRY and CDR2 SYGVKD. Trimming pared 5 bases from V and 6 bases from J, leaving 19 bases between. The CDR3 is made up of 15 amino acids.

V usage is TRBV7-2 and J usage is TRBJ1-5; TRBD1 is a possible D gene (6 bases). CDR1 and CDR2 (germline): SGHTA, FQGNSA. V lost 6 bases, J lost 5 bases, and 11 bases lay in between. This CDR3 comprises 13 residues. The CDR3 DNA is TGTGCCAGCAGTGACACAGGGCATCAGCCCCAGCATTTT. It is translated as CASSDTGHQPQHF.

The rearrangement uses TRBV6-5 and TRBJ2-5; TRBD1 aligns across 7 bases. The germline gives CDR1 MNHEY, CDR2 SVGAGI. The J segment lost 7 bases and the V segment lost 4 bases, leaving 3 bases of the junction unmatched. This CDR3 is built from 12 residues. The CDR3 loop reads CASSSYRGTQYF. The CDR3, as DNA: TGTGCCAGCAGTTCTTACAGGGGGACCCAGTACTTC.

In its sample, this clonotype was seen a few times. The V gene is TRBV19, the J gene TRBJ1-5; D gene unclear. The CDR3 has 16 residues. V lost 4 bases to trimming and J lost 11 bases, with 24 bases between them. CDR1 and CDR2 (germline): LNHDA, SQIVND (reference sequence). This CDR3 is CASSTYPGPRFGAQHF. In DNA, the CDR3 is TGTGCCAGTAGTACCTACCCCGGCCCGCGTTTTGGGGCCCAGCATTTT. The full variable domain, completed using reference TRBV19 and TRBJ1-5, is DGGITQSPKYLFRKEGQNVTLSCEQNLNHDAMYWYRQDPGQGLRLIYYSQIVNDFQKGDIAEGYSVSREKKESFPLTVTSAQKNPTAFYLCASSTYPGPRFGAQHFGDGTRLSIL.

The rearrangement uses TRBV29-1 and TRBJ1-5; 7 bases are a match to TRBD1. Germline CDR1 reads SQVTM; CDR2 reads ANQGSEA. With 6 bases clipped from V and 3 bases from J, the junction kept 5 bases outside the gene matches. The CDR3 loop spans 13 amino acids. The DNA of the CDR3 is TGCAGCGTGGGGGACAGTTACAATCAGCCCCAGCATTTT. This translates into CSVGDSYNQPQHF.

This chain's CDR3 is CATSGYPGLAGGQGTQYF. The CDR3 DNA reads as TGTGCCACCAGCGGGTACCCGGGACTAGCGGGGGGGCAGGGGACCCAGTACTTC. The V call is TRBV15, the J call TRBJ2-5; 16 bases align to TRBD2. J gave up 7 bases and V 5 bases, and 13 bases lay outside the gene matches. This CDR3 comprises 18 residues. Germline V lookup: CDR1 LNHNV, CDR2 YYDKDF (reference sequence).

For this clonotype: A read error may produce the germline difference seen at one junction end. The rearrangement uses TRBV19 and TRBJ2-7; 10 positions agree with TRBD2. There are 15 residues in the CDR3. Germline CDR1 is LNHDA and CDR2 is SQIVND (reference sequence). CDR3 region: CAISGRAGGPDEQYF. CDR3 in DNA: TGTGCCATTAGTGGGAGAGCGGGAGGGCCGGACGAGCAGTACTTC.

This clonotype was counted only a few times. V and J are TRBV7-2 and TRBJ1-1; D call uncertain. The germline CDR1 and CDR2 sequences are SGHTA and FQGNSA. V lost 2 bases and J 2 bases, leaving 6 bases between the germline ends. This CDR3 region has 13 residues. CDR3 protein: CASSLKSNTEAFF. CDR3 nucleotides: TGTGCCAGCAGCTTAAAGAGCAACACTGAAGCTTTCTTT.

The chain joins TRBV19 to TRBJ2-1; possibly TRBD2 for D (6 bases). The CDR3 is made up of 15 amino acids. V was cut by 2 bases and J by 5 bases, with 13 bases left in between. CDR1 is LNHDA and CDR2 is SQIVND in the germline V gene (reference sequence). In DNA, the CDR3 is TGTGCCAGTAGTATAATGGGACGGACTAACAATGAGCAGTTCTTC. It specifies CASSIMGRTNNEQFF.

V and J are TRBV7-9 and TRBJ2-2, with D possibly being TRBD1 (6 bases). Germline CDR1 SEHNR, CDR2 FQNEAQ (reference sequence). V was pared by 5 bases and J by 4 bases, with 8 bases between. The CDR3 has 13 amino acids. CDR3 in amino acids: CASSRDTTGELFF. The CDR3 region has the DNA TGTGCCAGCAGCCGGGACACCACCGGGGAGCTGTTTTTT.

CDR3 region: CALGTGRRSGYTF. The CDR3 DNA is TGTGCCCTCGGGACAGGTAGAAGGTCTGGCTACACCTTC. The chain has TRBV30 and TRBJ1-2, with 8 bases aligning to TRBD1. The CDR3 totals 13 residues. Germline V CDR1 and CDR2: GTSNPN, SVGIG (reference sequence). V dropped 8 bases and J dropped 7; count of bases not matched to a gene: 12.

The chain couples TRBV6-2 or TRBV6-3 to TRBJ1-1; D uncertain. Looked up from germline, CDR1 is MNHEY and CDR2 is SVGEGT. The CDR3 runs to 13 residues. V lost 2 bases and J lost 1, with 5 bases in between. Here the CDR3 reads CASSYSQNTEAFF. In nucleotides, the CDR3 is TGTGCCAGCAGTTACAGTCAGAACACTGAAGCTTTCTTT.

This clonotype is medium-sized by share. This chain links TRBV7-3 with TRBJ1-3, with D perhaps matching TRBD1 (5 bases). The germline V and J ends were trimmed by 5 bases and 4 bases, with 15 bases remaining between them. The CDR3 consists of 15 residues. The germline gives CDR1 SGHTA, CDR2 FQGTGA. CDR3 residues: CASSMTGGSGNTIYF. As DNA, the CDR3 is TGTGCCAGCAGCATGACCGGGGGGTCAGGAAACACCATATATTTT.

This clonotype is deemed medium-sized. The V call is TRBV29-1, the J call TRBJ1-1; 9 positions match TRBD1. The trim removed 3 bases at V and 5 bases at J, leaving 7 bases unmatched. The CDR3 is made up of 14 amino acids. Germline CDR1 reads SQVTM; CDR2 reads ANQGSEA. The CDR3 nucleotides are TGCAGCGTTGACAGGGACAGGGCGACGACTGAAGCTTTCTTT. Translation gives CSVDRDRATTEAFF.

This clonotype has a handful of counts. The J gene is TRBJ2-2, the V gene TRBV19; 10 positions agree with TRBD2. The trim removed 6 bases at V and 1 base at J, leaving 8 bases unmatched. CDR3 length: 17 amino acids. Per germline, CDR1 LNHDA and CDR2 SQIVND (reference sequence). CDR3 nucleotide sequence: TGTGCCAGTAGAGCTGCTAGCGGGGGATTGAACACCGGGGAGCTGTTTTTT. Translating it yields CASRAASGGLNTGELFF.

This clonotype was counted between two and nine times. V and J are TRBV10-3 and TRBJ1-3, with no clear D. V lost 0 bases to trimming and J lost 0 bases, with 6 bases between them. CDR1 is ENHRY, CDR2 SYGVKD, per germline. The CDR3 is made up of 15 amino acids. CDR3 protein: CAISESSVSGNTIYF. The CDR3 DNA follows: TGTGCCATCAGTGAGTCGTCGGTCTCTGGAAACACCATATATTTT.

This clonotype was seen a few times. The chain has TRBV4-3 and TRBJ1-1; TRBD1 might be the D (6 bases). The V and J ends lost 8 bases and 2 bases respectively, with 18 bases between them. Germline assignment: CDR1 LGHNA and CDR2 YSLEER. CDR3 size: 15 residues. The CDR3 nucleotides are TGCGCCAGCTCAAAAGAGAGCAGGGGCAACACTGAAGCTTTCTTT. It specifies CASSKESRGNTEAFF.

This clonotype was counted only a few times. The V gene is TRBV7-2, the J gene TRBJ1-1, with 8 bases identical to TRBD1. The germline V gene encodes CDR1 SGHTA and CDR2 FQGNSA. V lost 1 base and J lost 1; bases outside the gene matches: 5. The CDR3 runs 16 residues. The CDR3 spells CASSLVGDRRNTEAFF. The CDR3 DNA reads TGTGCCAGCAGCTTAGTGGGGGACAGGAGGAACACTGAAGCTTTCTTT.

This rearrangement joins TRBV10-3 to TRBJ1-1, with no clear D. Germline lookup yields CDR1 ENHRY and CDR2 SYGVKD. The CDR3 runs to 15 residues. Between the trimmed V and J ends, which lost 0 bases and 1 base, there was a span of 9 bases. CDR3 coding DNA: TGTGCCATCAGTGAGTCGCCACAGAAGAACACTGAAGCTTTCTTT. Its translation: CAISESPQKNTEAFF.

The chain carries TRBV30 and TRBJ1-1, with TRBD1 identical over 9 bases. The CDR3 is 13 residues long. The trim removed 8 bases at V and 5 bases at J, leaving 9 bases unmatched. In germline, CDR1 is GTSNPN, CDR2 SVGIG (reference sequence). The CDR3 nucleotides are TGTGCCGGCAGCCGGGACAGGGTAACTGAAGCTTTCTTT. As protein: CAGSRDRVTEAFF.

The chain links TRBV5-4 to TRBJ2-3; 9 bases fit TRBD1. This CDR3 has 17 amino acids. In germline, CDR1 is SGHNT, CDR2 YYREEE (reference sequence). Losses at the gene ends were 4 bases for V and 1 base for J; bases not matched to a gene: 10. The CDR3 DNA reads as TGTGCCAGCAGCGTACGACAGGGGGGACGGCGCACAGATACGCAGTATTTT. Amino acid sequence: CASSVRQGGRRTDTQYF. Using reference TRBV5-4 and TRBJ2-3 for the parts outside the CDR3, the full variable domain is ETGVTQSPTHLIKTRGQQVTLRCSSQSGHNTVSWYQQALGQGPQFIFQYYREEENGRGNFPPRFSGLQFPNYSSELNVNALELDDSALYLCASSVRQGGRRTDTQYFGPGTRLTVL.

This clonotype has more than one count but fewer than ten. The chain links TRBV5-8 to TRBJ1-5; D may be TRBD1 (5 bases). The CDR3 runs to 15 residues. V shed 0 bases and J shed 1 base, with 8 bases lying between them. Germline loops: CDR1 SGHTS, CDR2 YDEGEE. The CDR3 coding sequence is TGTGCCAGCAGCTTGGCAGGGAAGAGCAATCAGCCCCAGCATTTT. It is translated as CASSLAGKSNQPQHF.

The gene calls are TRBV20-1 and TRBJ1-3, with D unresolved. The germline V gene encodes CDR1 DFQATT and CDR2 SNEGSKA (reference sequence). Trimming left V 7 bases short and J 4 bases short, with 8 bases between. This CDR3 contains 11 residues. The CDR3 loop is CSVKAGNTIYF. CDR3 sequence (DNA): TGCAGTGTGAAGGCAGGAAACACCATATATTTT.

The chain joins TRBV7-3 to TRBJ2-3, with TRBD2 as a possible D gene (5 bases). From germline, CDR1 is SGHTA and CDR2 FQGTGA. The CDR3 loop spans 14 amino acids. Trimming pared 5 bases from V and 4 bases from J, leaving 13 bases between. The CDR3 bases are TGTGCCAGCAGCCTTTCCAGCGGACCAGATACGCAGTATTTT. It yields the protein CASSLSSGPDTQYF.

The chain uses TRBV20-1 and TRBJ2-5, with 9 bases matching TRBD1. The germline CDR1 and CDR2 sequences are DFQATT and SNEGSKA (reference sequence). The trim removed 7 bases at V and 5 bases at J, leaving 5 bases unmatched. The CDR3 loop spans 12 amino acids. Here the CDR3 DNA reads TGCAGTGTTTGGACAGGGGTGGAGACCCAGTACTTC. Its translation: CSVWTGVETQYF.

The chain employs TRBV7-9 and TRBJ1-2, with 7 nucleotides matching TRBD1. The CDR3 contains 14 residues. Germline loops: CDR1 SEHNR, CDR2 FQNEAQ (reference sequence). The V and J ends lost 1 base and 5 bases, in that order; junction bases with no gene match: 4. CDR3 sequence: CASSLEARGYGYTF. DNA for the CDR3: TGTGCCAGCAGCTTAGAGGCCAGGGGGTATGGCTACACCTTC.

The V and J genes are TRBV4-3 and TRBJ2-3; D is perhaps TRBD2 (6 bases). This CDR3 comprises 15 residues. V gave up 4 bases and J gave up 4 bases, with 15 bases separating them. From germline, CDR1 is LGHNA and CDR2 YSLEER. The CDR3 DNA reads as TGCGCCAGCAGCCCGGGACTGGGGCCCGCAGATACGCAGTATTTT. This encodes CASSPGLGPADTQYF.

This clonotype was observed a few times. The chain carries TRBV20-1 and TRBJ2-5; 8 nucleotides agree with TRBD2. Germline CDR1 and CDR2: DFQATT and SNEGSKA (reference sequence). After removal of 4 bases from V and 3 bases from J, the junction contained 16 bases not matched to a gene. The CDR3 runs to 17 residues. Here the CDR3 reads CSATDLELAAFKETQYF. CDR3 bases: TGCAGTGCTACCGACTTGGAACTAGCGGCATTTAAAGAGACCCAGTACTTC.

The chain carries TRBV20-1 and TRBJ2-7, with 8 bases aligning to TRBD2. Germline CDR1 is DFQATT and CDR2 is SNEGSKA (reference sequence). The CDR3 has 14 amino acids. J lost 4 bases, V lost 5 bases, and 10 bases had no gene match. As DNA, the CDR3 is TGCAGTGCTGAGGGAGGGACTAGTCGGTACGAGCAGTACTTC. This translates into CSAEGGTSRYEQYF.

The V and J genes are TRBV6-2 or TRBV6-3 and TRBJ2-1; 12 nucleotides line up with TRBD2. The germline V gene has CDR1 MNHEY and CDR2 SVGEGT. Trimming cost V 7 bases and J 8 bases; bases outside gene matches: 18. This CDR3 comprises 18 residues. CDR3 in amino acids: CASTMETSGRGGSDEQFF. The CDR3 bases are TGTGCCAGCACCATGGAGACTAGCGGGAGAGGGGGCTCTGATGAGCAGTTCTTC.